Presented here are 9 T cell receptor beta chains from one specimen sequenced in a study of blood T cell repertoires in COVID-19. Generated by immunoSEQ multiplex PCR, the TCRdb table keeps only in-frame clones and is missing some. The sample shows about 360,000 clones, around 88% of them seen only once. The sample comprised peripheral blood. The receptors come from a woman aged 55 to 70 with COVID-19, enrolled during active disease.

J is TRBJ1-1 and V is TRBV29-1, with D possibly being TRBD1 (5 bases). This CDR3 spans 12 amino acids. V was trimmed by 4 bases and J by 0 bases, leaving 6 bases between them. From germline, CDR1 is SQVTM and CDR2 ANQGSEA. Here the CDR3 reads CSVGQMNTEAFF. CDR3 DNA: TGCAGCGTTGGACAGATGAACACTGAAGCTTTCTTT.

This rearrangement joins TRBV19 to TRBJ1-5, with TRBD1 matching over 10 bases. This CDR3 has 24 amino acids. Germline V CDR1 and CDR2: LNHDA, SQIVND (reference sequence). Losses at the gene ends were 8 bases for V and 3 bases for J; bases not matched to a gene: 34. The CDR3 sequence is CASPRKDTGDRGPLTKVVNQPQHF. DNA for the CDR3: TGTGCCAGTCCGCGCAAGGACACCGGGGACAGGGGTCCATTAACGAAAGTAGTCAATCAGCCCCAGCATTTT.

This chain joins TRBV6-2 or TRBV6-3 and TRBJ1-6; D is perhaps TRBD1 (6 bases). CDR1 and CDR2 (germline): MNHEY, SVGEGT. This CDR3 contains 12 residues. Trimming stripped 6 bases from V and 14 bases from J, with 14 bases between. In DNA form, the CDR3 reads TGTGCCAGCAGCCAAGACAGGATCACCCTCCACTTT. This sequence encodes CASSQDRITLHF.

The rearrangement uses TRBV5-6 and TRBJ2-7, with D unresolved. Germline V lookup: CDR1 SGHDT, CDR2 YYEEEE. Between the trimmed V and J ends, which lost 1 base and 4 bases, there was a span of 6 bases. The CDR3 totals 12 residues. CDR3 sequence: CASSLNRYEQYF. The DNA for the CDR3 is TGTGCCAGCAGCTTGAATCGGTACGAGCAGTACTTC.

The CDR3 bases are TGTGCCAGCAGTGACGGGGGCGCAGGCTATGGCTACACCTTC. Its translation: CASSDGGAGYGYTF. V and J are TRBV6-4 and TRBJ1-2; possibly TRBD1 for D (6 bases). V gave up 2 bases and J gave up 4 bases, with 11 bases separating them. This CDR3 region has 14 residues. CDR1 and CDR2 from the germline V gene are MRHNA and SNTAGT.

The genes are TRBV7-2 and TRBJ1-2; no clear D gene. Trimming took off 3 bases at V and 5 bases at J, with 10 bases between the two ends. This CDR3 is 13 amino acids long. Looked up from germline, CDR1 is SGHTA and CDR2 is FQGNSA. CDR3: CASSFSGRYGYTF. The CDR3 DNA reads as TGTGCCAGCAGCTTCTCGGGGAGGTATGGCTACACCTTC. Filled out from reference TRBV7-2 and TRBJ1-2, the complete variable domain reads GAGVSQSPSNKVTEKGKDVELRCDPISGHTALYWYRQSLGQGLEFLIYFQGNSAPDKSGLPSDRFSAERTGGSVSTLTIQRTQQEDSAVYLCASSFSGRYGYTFGSGTRLTVV.

The genes are TRBV7-9 and TRBJ1-1, with 7 bases aligning to TRBD1. Trimming took 4 bases from V and 6 from J; bases not matched to a gene: 14. CDR1 is SEHNR, CDR2 FQNEAQ, per germline (reference sequence). The CDR3 contains 16 residues. As DNA, the CDR3 is TGTGCCAGCAGCTCCAGAGACAGGGTCGTCTGGCCTGAAGCTTTCTTT. Translation: CASSSRDRVVWPEAFF.

V usage is TRBV29-1 and J usage is TRBJ2-5; TRBD1 matches at 7 bases. In germline, CDR1 is SQVTM, CDR2 ANQGSEA. The CDR3 sequence is 14 residues long. V was pared by 4 bases and J by 7 bases, with 12 bases of the junction left unmatched. CDR3 amino acids: CSVVSGGSAGTQYF. The CDR3 DNA reads TGCAGCGTTGTTTCAGGGGGTAGTGCGGGGACCCAGTACTTC.

The chain joins TRBV2 to TRBJ1-2; D is undetermined. This CDR3 region has 11 residues. The germline V gene encodes CDR1 SNHLY and CDR2 FYNNEI. V was clipped by 7 bases and J by 2 bases, with 5 bases between them. This chain's CDR3 is CASTENYGYTF. Written as DNA, the CDR3 is TGTGCCAGCACCGAGAACTATGGCTACACCTTC.